Listed here are 24 T cell receptor beta chains from one sample, sequenced in a study of response to subunit inactivated influenza vaccine. MiXCR, applied by TCRdb to the RT-PCR reads, yields one record per CDR3 protein. The sample has roughly 790,000 distinct CDR3 sequences; about 20% are singletons. The sequencing used PBMCs from blood, collected 5 days after vaccination. Receptors were obtained from a man between 50 and 59 years old who received an inactivated influenza vaccine.

The chain carries TRBV11-2 and TRBJ2-2; 13 bases map to TRBD2. The germline V gene has CDR1 SGHAT and CDR2 FQNNGV. CDR3 length equals 18 residues. V lost 1 base, J lost 7 bases, and 9 bases stayed unmatched. CDR3 amino acids: CASSLVGLAGSFGGELFF. CDR3 coding DNA: TGTGCCAGCAGCTTAGTGGGACTAGCGGGAAGTTTTGGCGGGGAGCTGTTTTTT.

This clonotype was observed a handful of times. The genes are TRBV19 and TRBJ1-4, with 11 bases aligning to TRBD1. Germline lookup yields CDR1 LNHDA and CDR2 SQIVND (reference sequence). This CDR3 has 15 residues. Unmatched junction bases numbered 6, after V lost 7 bases and J lost 5 bases. The chain's CDR3 is CASNRRTGGNEKLFF. In DNA form, the CDR3 reads TGTGCCAGTAATAGGAGGACAGGGGGCAATGAAAAACTGTTTTTT.

In this sample, this clonotype turned up a few times. The chain links TRBV7-9 to TRBJ1-1; a weak D match, TRBD1 (6 bases). V was trimmed by 4 bases and J by 1 base, leaving 10 bases between them. This CDR3 has 14 residues. CDR1 is SEHNR, CDR2 FQNEAQ, per germline (reference sequence). The CDR3 here is CASSSGQRNTEAFF. CDR3 nucleotide sequence: TGTGCCAGCAGCTCTGGACAGAGGAACACTGAAGCTTTCTTT.

The chain uses TRBV10-2 and TRBJ2-3; 9 bases are a match to TRBD2. V lost 6 bases and J lost 5; bases outside the gene matches: 18. Per germline, CDR1 WSHSY and CDR2 SAAADI. This CDR3 is 18 amino acids long. The CDR3 region is CASSNAPGGGARGDTQYF. DNA of the CDR3: TGCGCCAGCAGCAACGCCCCCGGCGGGGGGGCAAGGGGAGATACGCAGTATTTT.

The rearrangement joins TRBV6-5 to TRBJ2-3; 9 bases align to TRBD1. Germline V gives CDR1 MNHEY, CDR2 SVGAGI. The CDR3 is made up of 17 amino acids. V lost 2 bases, J lost 3 bases, and 9 bases stayed unmatched. CDR3 protein: CASSYGLRDRVTDTQYF. The CDR3 DNA is TGTGCCAGCAGTTACGGCCTTCGGGACAGGGTGACAGATACGCAGTATTTT.

This chain links TRBV20-1 with TRBJ2-7, with 9 nucleotides matching TRBD2. The CDR3 has 19 amino acids. Trimming took 3 bases from V and 0 from J; bases not matched to a gene: 18. Per the germline V gene, CDR1 is DFQATT and CDR2 is SNEGSKA (reference sequence). CDR3 protein: CSASDGQGTSSGNSYEQYF. CDR3 coding DNA: TGCAGTGCTAGTGACGGGCAGGGTACCTCTAGCGGGAACTCCTACGAGCAGTACTTC.

The chain is built from TRBV7-3 and TRBJ2-1, with TRBD2 matching 8 bases. The ends lost 5 bases at V and 3 bases at J; junction bases unmatched: 6. The CDR3 has 15 amino acids. Germline V lookup: CDR1 SGHTA, CDR2 FQGTGA. The DNA of the CDR3 is TGTGCCAGCAGCAGCGGGAGAGGGGTCTACAATGAGCAGTTCTTC. Protein sequence: CASSSGRGVYNEQFF.

The chain couples TRBV28 to TRBJ2-1; TRBD2 aligns across 7 bases. With 3 bases clipped from V and 3 bases from J, the junction kept 5 bases outside the gene matches. This CDR3 is built from 15 residues. The germline V gene encodes CDR1 MDHEN and CDR2 SYDVKM. The CDR3 DNA follows: TGTGCCAGCAGTTTGGTAACTAGCGACTACAATGAGCAGTTCTTC. It yields the protein CASSLVTSDYNEQFF.

The chain uses TRBV20-1 and TRBJ2-2, with D possibly being TRBD1 or TRBD2 (6 bases each). Germline V CDR1 and CDR2: DFQATT, SNEGSKA (reference sequence). The length of the CDR3 is 14 residues. The V end lost 2 bases, the J end lost 4 bases, and 11 bases lay between the germline ends. The CDR3 region has the DNA TGCAGTGCTAGAACCGGAGGGGGCACCGGGGAGCTGTTTTTT. This translates into CSARTGGGTGELFF.

The sample holds many counts of this clonotype. This chain links TRBV5-1 with TRBJ2-7; D is undetermined. This CDR3 spans 12 amino acids. V was cut by 2 bases and J by 4 bases, with 7 bases left in between. Germline V CDR1 and CDR2: SGHRS, YFSETQ. CDR3: CASSFDKYEQYF. The CDR3 nucleotides are TGCGCCAGCAGCTTCGACAAGTACGAGCAGTACTTC.

V usage is TRBV7-9 and J usage is TRBJ2-5; D assignment may be TRBD1 or TRBD2 (6 bases each). The CDR3 is 15 residues long. V was clipped by 1 base and J by 2 bases, with 11 bases between them. Germline V lookup: CDR1 SEHNR, CDR2 FQNEAQ (reference sequence). The CDR3 region is CASSLGGAAQETQYF. The DNA of the CDR3 is TGTGCCAGCAGCTTAGGGGGGGCAGCGCAAGAGACCCAGTACTTC.

The V gene is TRBV12-3 or TRBV12-4, the J gene TRBJ2-1; TRBD2 agrees at 13 bases. The CDR3 has 18 amino acids. J was trimmed by 4 bases and V by 4 bases; bases with no gene match: 10. CDR3 in DNA: TGTGCCAGCAGTTCTACCGGACTAGCGGGAGAACAGTACAATGAGCAGTTCTTC. Its protein product is CASSSTGLAGEQYNEQFF.

The chain has TRBV4-3 and TRBJ2-5; D is possibly TRBD1 (6 bases). CDR1 and CDR2 from the germline V gene are LGHNA and YSLEER. The V gene lost 0 bases and the J gene lost 4 bases, with 9 bases spanning the gap. This CDR3 comprises 14 residues. The CDR3 nucleotides read TGCGCCAGCAGCCAAGATGTAGGGGGAGAGACCCAGTACTTC. Its translation: CASSQDVGGETQYF.

This clonotype was observed at least ten times. The chain carries TRBV12-3 or TRBV12-4 and TRBJ1-5, with D perhaps TRBD1 (5 bases). V was shortened by 5 bases and J by 4 bases, with 9 bases between the two germline ends. The CDR3 consists of 13 residues. CDR3 sequence (DNA): TGTGCCAGCAGTACCGACAGAAATCAGCCCCAGCATTTT. Translation: CASSTDRNQPQHF.

This clonotype occurred a few times. Here the CDR3 DNA reads TGTGCCACCAGTGATCCCAACCGAGGACGTGGCTACACCTTC. Its protein is CATSDPNRGRGYTF. The chain joins TRBV24-1 to TRBJ1-2, with no clear D. Germline lookup yields CDR1 KGHDR and CDR2 SFDVKD. The CDR3 extends over 14 amino acids. V lost 3 bases and J 7 bases, leaving 14 bases between the germline ends.

The table lists this clonotype with a count of one. The rearrangement uses TRBV7-9 and TRBJ2-2; D remains unclear. Trimming removed 7 bases at V and 8 bases at J, with 11 bases between. CDR3 length: 12 residues. The V gene's germline CDR1 is SEHNR and CDR2 FQNEAQ (reference sequence). CDR3 region: CASTTPVGELFF. In DNA, the CDR3 is TGTGCCAGCACCACCCCCGTGGGGGAGCTGTTTTTT.

The gene calls are TRBV12-3 or TRBV12-4 and TRBJ2-7, with no clear D. The CDR3 spans 16 residues. V was trimmed by 6 bases and J by 0 bases, leaving 18 bases between them. CDR3 DNA: TGTGCCAGCAGCCCCTCAAGAGTACCCATCTCCTACGAGCAGTACTTC. Protein product: CASSPSRVPISYEQYF.

With regard to this clonotype: This CDR3 is missing its conserved last phenylalanine or tryptophan, likely due to a read error. The CDR3 bases are TGTGCCAGCAGCTTAACGTGGTCGTTGCCCCCCTACGAGCAGTACCTC. Amino acids: CASSLTWSLPPYEQYL. V is TRBV7-8 and J is TRBJ2-7; D unclear. CDR3 length: 16 amino acids. Germline V gene sequence: CDR1 SGHVS, CDR2 FQNEAQ. V was shortened by 2 bases and J by 2 bases, with 16 bases between the two germline ends.

There are a few counts of this clonotype. J is TRBJ2-2 and V is TRBV20-1; TRBD2 matches at 12 bases. The CDR3 is made up of 15 amino acids. Trimming cost V 3 bases and J 8 bases; bases outside gene matches: 7. CDR1 is DFQATT and CDR2 is SNEGSKA in the germline V gene (reference sequence). The CDR3: CSASSVTSGRGELFF. CDR3 bases: TGCAGTGCTAGTTCGGTGACTAGCGGGAGAGGGGAGCTGTTTTTT.

This clonotype has at least ten counts. The chain uses TRBV20-1 and TRBJ2-7; 8 nucleotides agree with TRBD1. The length of the CDR3 is 12 residues. The ends lost 1 base at V and 6 bases at J; junction bases unmatched: 2. Germline V gives CDR1 DFQATT, CDR2 SNEGSKA (reference sequence). CDR3 nucleotide sequence: TGCAGTGCTAGAGGCGGACAGGGCGAGCAGTACTTC. This translates into CSARGGQGEQYF.

V gene TRBV10-3 combines with J gene TRBJ2-2; D uncertain. Per germline, CDR1 ENHRY and CDR2 SYGVKD. The CDR3 is made up of 11 amino acids. V lost 6 bases to trimming and J lost 7 bases, with 6 bases between them. CDR3 DNA sequence: TGTGCCATCAGGAGGCTCGGGGAGCTGTTTTTT. It yields the protein CAIRRLGELFF.

This clonotype showed up just a few times. The genes are TRBV12-3 or TRBV12-4 and TRBJ2-1, with D hard to call. The V end lost 3 bases, the J end lost 12 bases, and 18 bases lay between the germline ends. The CDR3 has 14 amino acids. The CDR3 DNA follows: TGTGCCAGCAGTTTCGATACAAACCCCTGGGGGCAGTTCTTC. It is translated as CASSFDTNPWGQFF.

This clonotype showed up many times. DNA of the CDR3: TGCGCCAGCAGCCAAGGGGTTTACAACAGGGGTTTAGAGACCCAGTACTTC. This codes for CASSQGVYNRGLETQYF. The V call is TRBV4-1, the J call TRBJ2-5, with TRBD1 identical over 7 bases. This CDR3 is 17 amino acids long. Germline CDR1 and CDR2: MGHRA and YSYEKL. V lost 1 base, J lost 4 bases, and 12 bases stayed unmatched.

This clonotype was seen a handful of times. The CDR3 protein is CASSRDREGRQETQYF. Written as DNA, the CDR3 is TGTGCCAGCAGCCGTGACAGGGAGGGACGGCAAGAGACCCAGTACTTC. The chain combines TRBV6-1 with TRBJ2-5; D possibly uses TRBD1 or TRBD2 (7 bases each). This CDR3 is built from 16 residues. V lost 6 bases, J lost 2 bases, and 19 bases lay in between. Germline V gene lookup returns CDR1 MNHNS and CDR2 SASEGT.